The sequence of this T cell receptor beta chain was determined in a study of response to subunit inactivated influenza vaccine. On this clonotype itself: Its matching antigen is unknown.

Regarding the study as a whole: There was a suggestion from the authors that each seasonal influenza vaccination recruits few new T cells.

TCRdb itself ran the RT-PCR reads through MiXCR, one entry per CDR3 protein. The data hold about 830,000 distinct CDR3 sequences, with roughly 18% observed a single time. The CDR3 extends over 17 amino acids. Trimming took off 2 bases at V and 0 bases at J, with 14 bases between the two ends. Germline V gene data show CDR1 as SGHTA and CDR2 as FQGNSA. The origin of this receptor is a man over 45 who received an inactivated influenza vaccine. The starting material was PBMCs from blood, obtained around 5 days after vaccination. The chain joins TRBV7-2 to TRBJ2-1; a weak D match, TRBD2 (5 bases). This CDR3 reads CASSLSGGFRSYNEQFF. In DNA, the CDR3 is TGTGCCAGCAGCTTATCCGGCGGGTTCCGCTCCTACAATGAGCAGTTCTTC.